A selection of T cell receptor beta chains follows, all from one sample in a study of control samples from healthy donors and cancer patients. Measured with immunoSEQ multiplex PCR; TCRdb has only the in-frame clones, and not every one. Seen here are fewer than 90,000 clones, around nine tenths observed once, and the top ten hold around 6%. The sequenced sample was blood. The receptors were sampled from a woman aged 50 to 60 in good health. Both conserved end residues are part of each CDR3. Fields, in order: J gene, clone size, D gene, V gene, CDR3 protein, CDR3 DNA. The D gene is left open where the match is weak. Some rows have no size entry. The others give once, few or many, or a class for an expanded clone.

TRBJ2-7,-,-,TRBV5-1,CASSSSALRYEQYF,TGCGCCAGCAGCTCTTCCGCCCTCAGGTACGAGCAGTACTTC
TRBJ2-3,few,TRBD2,TRBV25-1,CASSPPSGGTDTQYF,TGTGCCAGCAGTCCACCTAGCGGGGGCACAGATACGCAGTATTTT
TRBJ2-1,-,-,TRBV2,CASSEPLVEGVVF,TGTGCCAGCAGTGAACCCCTTGTTGAGGGGGTAGTCTTC
TRBJ2-3,-,-,TRBV7-2,CASSPSKGTDTQYF,TGTGCCAGCAGCCCCTCAAAGGGCACAGATACGCAGTATTTT
TRBJ1-2,few,TRBD1,TRBV4-1,CASSQESGTGAGPHYGYTF,TGCGCCAGCAGCCAAGAATCCGGGACAGGGGCAGGCCCTCACTACGGCTACACCTTC
TRBJ2-3,-,TRBD2,TRBV20-1,CSASEAEAGYLGSTDTQYF,TGCAGTGCTAGTGAAGCGGAAGCGGGGTACCTCGGAAGCACAGATACGCAGTATTTT
TRBJ2-7,-,-,TRBV10-3,CAISEGQPTIKQYF,TGTGCCATCAGTGAGGGACAGCCTACGATCAAGCAGTACTTC
TRBJ2-4,-,-,TRBV2,CASRHPPFLGGYKNIQYF,TGTGCCAGCAGACACCCTCCTTTCCTTGGCGGTTACAAAAACATTCAGTACTTC
TRBJ1-1,-,-,TRBV30,CAWSDVGDEAFF,TGTGCCTGGAGTGATGTGGGGGATGAAGCTTTCTTT
TRBJ1-6,-,TRBD1,TRBV6-5,CASTPGQGRQPLHF,TGTGCCAGCACCCCTGGACAGGGCCGACAACCCCTCCACTTT
TRBJ2-7,-,-,TRBV3-1/TRBV3-2,CASSKGLSTSYEQYF,TGTGCCAGCAGCAAGGGACTTTCAACCTCCTACGAGCAGTACTTC
TRBJ1-6,-,TRBD1,TRBV10-1,CASSEGTGVNNSPLHF,TGCGCCAGCAGTGAAGGGACAGGAGTTAATAATTCACCCCTCCACTTT
TRBJ2-1,-,TRBD2,TRBV6-5,CASLAGGRAEQFF,TGTGCCAGCTTAGCGGGGGGGCGAGCCGAGCAGTTCTTC
TRBJ2-1,-,TRBD2,TRBV6-1,CASSDVSGTSGGANEQFF,TGTGCCAGCAGTGACGTCTCCGGGACTAGCGGGGGGGCAAATGAGCAGTTCTTC
TRBJ1-1,-,-,TRBV29-1,CSVSQGLMNTEAFF,TGCAGCGTTTCGCAGGGCCTCATGAACACTGAAGCTTTCTTT
TRBJ2-1,-,TRBD1,TRBV7-8,CASSFTTGSNEQFF,TGTGCCAGCAGCTTTACGACAGGGTCGAATGAGCAGTTCTTC
TRBJ2-2,once,-,TRBV29-1,CSVDLSGGELFF,TGCAGCGTTGATTTGTCTGGCGGGGAGCTGTTTTTT
TRBJ1-6,few,-,TRBV5-8,CASSLVSRSNSPLHF,TGTGCCAGCAGCTTGGTTTCCAGGAGTAATTCACCCCTCCACTTT
TRBJ2-5,-,-,TRBV7-2,CASSSMGGRSSETQYF,TGTGCCAGCAGCTCAATGGGGGGGCGAAGTAGCGAGACCCAGTACTTC
TRBJ1-1,-,-,TRBV2,CASSEYSGAWDTEAFF,TGTGCCAGCAGTGAATACTCAGGGGCGTGGGATACTGAAGCTTTCTTT
TRBJ1-1,-,-,TRBV15,CATSRASVAEAFF,TGTGCCACCAGCAGAGCCAGTGTCGCTGAAGCTTTCTTT
TRBJ2-5,-,-,TRBV5-1,CASSFRDRQETQYF,TGCGCCAGCAGCTTCAGGGATAGGCAAGAGACCCAGTACTTC
TRBJ1-2,few,TRBD1,TRBV18,CASSPVDRSGYTF,TGTGCCAGCTCACCAGTGGACAGGAGTGGCTACACCTTC
TRBJ1-6,-,TRBD1,TRBV6-5,CASTVDRGGSPLHF,TGTGCCAGCACCGTGGACAGGGGTGGTTCACCCCTCCACTTT
TRBJ2-7,-,-,TRBV25-1,CASSDLYEQYF,TGTGCCAGCAGTGATCTCTACGAGCAGTACTTC
TRBJ2-7,-,TRBD2,TRBV10-2,CASSGLAGGREYF,TGCGCCAGCAGCGGACTAGCGGGGGGGAGGGAGTACTTC
TRBJ2-1,-,TRBD2,TRBV7-9,CASMLAGMAADEQFF,TGTGCCAGCATGTTAGCGGGGATGGCTGCCGATGAGCAGTTCTTC
TRBJ2-7,-,-,TRBV12-3/TRBV12-4,CASSSQGTEQYF,TGTGCCAGCAGTTCTCAGGGAACCGAGCAGTACTTC
TRBJ2-3,few,TRBD1,TRBV14,CASSQDRHRTGRGDTQYF,TGTGCCAGCAGCCAAGATCGGCATAGGACAGGGAGAGGGGATACGCAGTATTTT
TRBJ1-4,-,-,TRBV4-1,CASSQKHPTNEKLFF,TGCGCCAGCAGCCAAAAACATCCAACTAATGAAAAACTGTTTTTT
TRBJ1-4,once,TRBD1,TRBV3-1/TRBV3-2,CASTWGQGNEKLFF,TGTGCCAGCACCTGGGGACAGGGTAATGAAAAACTGTTTTTT
TRBJ2-7,-,-,TRBV29-1,CSVEVPGSYEQYF,TGCAGCGTTGAAGTCCCGGGATCCTACGAGCAGTACTTC
TRBJ1-1,-,-,TRBV5-1,CASSLSLGTNTEAFF,TGCGCCAGCAGCTTATCTTTGGGTACGAACACTGAAGCTTTCTTT
TRBJ1-1,-,-,TRBV6-5,CASSYLAQGEAFF,TGTGCCAGCAGTTACCTCGCCCAGGGTGAAGCTTTCTTT
TRBJ1-2,-,-,TRBV5-1,CASSLGVPYGYTF,TGCGCCAGCAGCTTAGGGGTTCCCTATGGCTACACCTTC
TRBJ1-2,-,-,TRBV7-9,CASSLKAGIYGYTF,TGTGCCAGCAGCTTAAAAGCAGGGATCTATGGCTACACCTTC
TRBJ1-6,-,-,TRBV4-2,CASSQDPENGYNSPLHF,TGTGCCAGCAGCCAAGATCCCGAAAACGGGTATAATTCACCCCTCCACTTT
TRBJ2-3,-,TRBD2,TRBV5-1,CASSFSGGGALFTDTQYF,TGCGCCAGCAGCTTCAGCGGCGGGGGGGCCCTTTTCACAGATACGCAGTATTTT
TRBJ1-6,-,-,TRBV6-1,CASSEGRLPLHF,TGTGCCAGCAGTGAAGGAAGGTTACCCCTCCACTTT
TRBJ1-6,-,TRBD1,TRBV19,CASQGDGSPLHF,TGTGCCAGTCAGGGGGACGGATCACCCCTCCACTTT
TRBJ2-7,once,-,TRBV5-1,CASSLQVGAEQYF,TGCGCCAGCAGCTTACAAGTGGGGGCGGAACAGTACTTC
TRBJ1-4,-,-,TRBV6-5,CASSYSVGTEKLFF,TGTGCCAGCAGTTACTCCGTCGGGACTGAAAAACTGTTTTTT
TRBJ2-3,-,TRBD2,TRBV9,CASSVVTGGSTDTQYF,TGTGCCAGCAGCGTAGTGACGGGGGGGAGCACAGATACGCAGTATTTT
TRBJ2-6,-,-,TRBV27,CATKGGSGANVLTF,TGTGCCACCAAGGGTGGTTCTGGGGCCAACGTCCTGACTTTC
TRBJ2-7,-,TRBD2,TRBV28,CASSFSLAGLSYEQYF,TGTGCCAGCAGCTTTTCGCTAGCGGGTCTTTCCTACGAGCAGTACTTC
TRBJ1-5,-,-,TRBV6-2/TRBV6-3,CASSLIRGSYSNQPQHF,TGTGCCAGCAGTCTAATCAGAGGGTCCTATAGCAATCAGCCCCAGCATTTT
TRBJ2-3,-,-,TRBV6-1,CASSEVQGTDTQYF,TGTGCCAGCAGTGAAGTCCAGGGCACAGATACGCAGTATTTT
TRBJ2-5,-,TRBD2,TRBV7-6,CASSPSTSGGIETQYF,TGTGCCAGCAGCCCTTCAACTAGCGGGGGAATAGAGACCCAGTACTTC
TRBJ1-4,-,-,TRBV9,CASSVGGGVEKLFF,TGTGCCAGCAGCGTAGGCGGGGGAGTTGAAAAACTGTTTTTT
TRBJ2-7,few,TRBD1,TRBV2,CASSIRQGRSYEQYF,TGTGCCAGCAGTATTCGACAGGGAAGGTCCTACGAGCAGTACTTC
TRBJ1-1,-,-,TRBV5-4,CASSFSTPQTEAFF,TGTGCCAGCAGCTTTAGTACCCCGCAAACTGAAGCTTTCTTT
TRBJ1-1,-,-,TRBV30,CAWSVLAGNTEAFF,TGTGCCTGGAGTGTACTTGCGGGGAACACTGAAGCTTTCTTT
TRBJ2-2,few,-,TRBV11-2,CASSLLNVGTGELFF,TGTGCCAGCAGCTTACTTAACGTCGGGACCGGGGAGCTGTTTTTT